This T cell receptor beta chain derives from a study of T cell repertoires in cytomegalovirus infection. Study-level points and caveats: Summed public TCR beta family frequency identified CMV carriers bearing the relevant HLA.

TCRdb re-derived calls from the reads in MiXCR, one entry per CDR3 protein. The profile shows fewer than 250,000 distinct CDR3 sequences, about 12% of them singletons. This clonotype was observed at least ten times. The antigen is not known. Sequencing was performed on PBMCs. The source of this sequence is a human donor in good health (CMV status not recorded). Some clones in this sample may be carry-over from other donors' samples.

In DNA form, the CDR3 reads TGTGCCAGCAGCTTAACGTCCCATGAGCAGTTCTTC. Translating gives CASSLTSHEQFF. The chain uses TRBV11-3 and TRBJ2-1; unclear D gene. Deletions cut 2 bases from V and 8 bases from J, with 7 bases between. The CDR3 totals 12 residues. Germline V gene sequence: CDR1 SGHNT, CDR2 YENEEA. Full variable domain (outside the CDR3, taken from reference TRBV11-3 and TRBJ2-1): EAGVVQSPRYKIIEKKQPVAFWCNPISGHNTLYWYLQNLGQGPELLIRYENEEAVDDSQLPKDRFSAERLKGVDSTLKIQPAELGDSAVYLCASSLTSHEQFFGPGTRLTVL.